What follows are 10 T cell receptor beta chains derived from one specimen sequenced in a study of graft-versus-host responses after intestinal transplantation. From the graft tissue, intraepithelial and lamina propria lymphocytes were released through processing. The assay was immunoSEQ multiplex PCR, and TCRdb's table has in-frame clones only and misses some. Of some 40,000 clones listed, about nine tenths are singletons. Sequencing used ileum tissue, obtained approximately 210 days after intestinal transplant. These receptor sequences come from a human patient who received an intestinal transplant, so some T cells may come from the graft donor.

The chain recombines TRBV4-1 with TRBJ2-7, with D possibly matching TRBD1 (6 bases). Between the trimmed V and J ends, which lost 4 bases and 5 bases, there was a span of 12 bases. The CDR3 covers 13 residues. Germline V gives CDR1 MGHRA, CDR2 YSYEKL. CDR3 bases: TGCGCCAGCAGCCCTTGGACAGTTAACGAGCAGTACTTC. Translation gives CASSPWTVNEQYF.

In DNA form, the CDR3 reads TGTGCCAGCACCTCTTATCTCGCGGGGGGCTTCACCGGGGAGCTGTTTTTT. It encodes CASTSYLAGGFTGELFF. The J gene is TRBJ2-2, the V gene TRBV27; 8 nucleotides align to TRBD2. Germline-derived CDR1 and CDR2 are MNHEY and SMNVEV (reference sequence). The length of the CDR3 is 17 residues. With V trimmed by 7 bases and J by 4 bases, 14 bases remained unmatched.

The V call is TRBV7-9, the J call TRBJ1-2, with D possibly matching TRBD1 (5 bases). Germline CDR1 SEHNR, CDR2 FQNEAQ (reference sequence). V was clipped by 3 bases and J by 4 bases, with 18 bases between them. The CDR3 is made up of 16 amino acids. The CDR3 DNA follows: TGTGCCAGCAGCTTCGCCTCCAGTCAGGGCGGCTATGGCTACACCTTC. Residues: CASSFASSQGGYGYTF.

V gene TRBV7-3 combines with J gene TRBJ2-2; 9 nucleotides match TRBD2. There are 15 residues in the CDR3. The trim removed 5 bases at V and 4 bases at J, leaving 5 bases unmatched. Germline-derived CDR1 and CDR2 are SGHTA and FQGTGA. CDR3 protein: CASSPLAGATGELFF. The CDR3 coding sequence is TGTGCCAGCAGCCCATTAGCGGGAGCCACCGGGGAGCTGTTTTTT.

This chain connects TRBV6-6 to TRBJ2-1; D may be TRBD2 (6 bases). The CDR3 extends over 13 amino acids. V gave up 8 bases and J gave up 4 bases, with 12 bases separating them. Germline values: CDR1 MNHNY, CDR2 SVGAGI (reference sequence). CDR3 coding DNA: TGTGCCAGCCGGGACTTACTTTACAATGAGCAGTTCTTC. Protein product: CASRDLLYNEQFF.

The V call is TRBV19, the J call TRBJ1-1; weak D call: TRBD1 (6 bases). The CDR3 is 14 residues long. CDR1 is LNHDA and CDR2 is SQIVND in the germline V gene (reference sequence). V dropped 6 bases and J dropped 2 bases, with 13 bases sitting between them. In nucleotides, the CDR3 is TGTGCCAGTAGGCACTGGGGGGCAAACACTGAAGCTTTCTTT. Its translation is CASRHWGANTEAFF.

The CDR3 nucleotides are TGTGCCAGCAGCAAAGGGGGGACAGGGCGAAATGAGCAGTTCTTC. Its protein is CASSKGGTGRNEQFF. This chain connects TRBV6-5 to TRBJ2-1; 9 nucleotides align to TRBD1. V lost 6 bases to trimming and J lost 7 bases; unmatched junction nucleotides: 10. This CDR3 has 15 residues. Germline values: CDR1 MNHEY, CDR2 SVGAGI.

V and J are TRBV19 and TRBJ1-2; D uncertain. V was cut by 4 bases and J by 2 bases, with 5 bases left in between. From germline, CDR1 is LNHDA and CDR2 SQIVND (reference sequence). The length of the CDR3 is 12 residues. CDR3 in DNA: TGTGCCAGTAGTAGTCTCAACTATGGCTACACCTTC. Protein sequence: CASSSLNYGYTF.

The chain has TRBV2 and TRBJ1-2, with TRBD1 as a possible D gene (5 bases). Trimming took 8 bases from V and 3 from J, leaving 10 bases between them. Germline CDR1 reads SNHLY; CDR2 reads FYNNEI. The CDR3 is 12 residues long. CDR3: CASLRGYYGYTF. The CDR3 DNA follows: TGTGCCAGCCTGAGGGGCTACTATGGCTACACCTTC.

The chain recombines TRBV2 with TRBJ1-4, with 10 bases that match TRBD1. CDR3 length: 14 amino acids. Germline CDR1 and CDR2: SNHLY and FYNNEI. The junction had 3 bases not matched to a gene; V was cut back by 4 bases and J by 7 bases. The CDR3 spells CASSGGQGSEKLFF. DNA for the CDR3: TGTGCCAGCAGTGGGGGACAGGGGAGTGAAAAACTGTTTTTT.